The 27 T cell receptor beta chains below all came from one sample that was sequenced in a study of technical replicates of blood from a few donors. Libraries were prepared by immunoSEQ multiplex PCR; TCRdb keeps only in-frame clonotypes and omits some of them. The sample lists tens of thousands of clones; more than 90% were seen once. Sequenced sample: PBMCs. The receptors were gathered from a human donor in good health. Some clones in this sample may be carry-over from other donors' samples.

For this clone: The DNA is left out, because the CDR3 cannot be placed on it with certainty; the CDR3 is given as TCRdb lists it. The rearrangement links TRBV9 to TRBJ2-1; the table assigns TRBD2, which was not confirmed against the DNA. The CDR3 extends over 15 residues, inclusive of both ends. The germline gives CDR1 SGDLS, CDR2 YYNGEE. CDR3 protein: CASSVVGSGNDGLFF.

The chain carries TRBV5-6 and TRBJ1-5, with D unresolved. The germline gives CDR1 SGHDT, CDR2 YYEEEE. CDR3 length: 14 residues. The germline V and J ends were trimmed by 3 bases and 0 bases, with 7 bases remaining between them. As DNA, the CDR3 is TGTGCCAGCAGCTCTTTGTCTAGCAATCAGCCCCAGCATTTT. Amino acids: CASSSLSSNQPQHF.

This chain joins TRBV6-1 and TRBJ1-2; D gene unclear. This CDR3 comprises 13 residues. V lost 3 bases, J lost 4 bases, and 9 bases lay in between. CDR1 is MNHNS, CDR2 SASEGT, per germline. CDR3 sequence: CASSDPVLYGYTF. CDR3 DNA sequence: TGTGCCAGCAGTGATCCAGTCCTCTATGGCTACACCTTC.

This chain joins TRBV7-6 and TRBJ1-4; D is possibly TRBD1 (5 bases). This CDR3 spans 16 amino acids. V was cut by 1 base and J by 5 bases, with 14 bases left in between. Germline V CDR1 and CDR2: SGHVS, FNYEAQ. The CDR3 DNA follows: TGTGCCAGCAGCTTAGGAGGGTCGGGGGGAAATGAAAAACTGTTTTTT. This encodes CASSLGGSGGNEKLFF.

This clone was detected a few times. J is TRBJ2-7 and V is TRBV10-3, with 7 bases that match TRBD2. The CDR3 has 15 residues. The germline CDR1 and CDR2 sequences are ENHRY and SYGVKD. Trimming cost V 3 bases and J 6 bases; bases outside gene matches: 11. DNA for the CDR3: TGTGCCATCAGTGACCCGGGACTACCTTACGGCGAGCAGTACTTC. Its protein is CAISDPGLPYGEQYF.

The chain couples TRBV27 to TRBJ2-1; a weak D match, TRBD2 (5 bases). V gave up 4 bases and J gave up 4 bases, with 11 bases separating them. The CDR3 extends over 14 amino acids. The germline V gene has CDR1 MNHEY and CDR2 SMNVEV (reference sequence). The CDR3, as DNA: TGTGCCAGCAGTTACGGGGATTCGTACAATGAGCAGTTCTTC. It codes for CASSYGDSYNEQFF.

This chain uses TRBV5-5 with TRBJ1-2; 8 bases map to TRBD1. Germline CDR1 SGHKS, CDR2 YYEKEE (reference sequence). The V gene end was trimmed by 0 bases and the J gene end by 4 bases; junction bases not matched to a gene: 2. This CDR3 region has 14 residues. The CDR3 sequence is CASSLAGGAYGYTF. DNA for the CDR3: TGTGCCAGCAGCTTGGCAGGGGGCGCCTATGGCTACACCTTC.

V is TRBV2 and J is TRBJ1-6; 9 bases are shared with TRBD1. Germline CDR1 SNHLY, CDR2 FYNNEI. Unmatched junction bases numbered 6, after V lost 7 bases and J lost 8 bases. The CDR3 contains 14 residues. This CDR3 is CASTFGQGYSPLHF. CDR3 DNA: TGTGCCAGCACTTTTGGACAGGGGTATTCACCCCTCCACTTT.

The V gene is TRBV18, the J gene TRBJ1-1; no clear D. This CDR3 comprises 14 residues. Trimming took off 3 bases at V and 4 bases at J, with 12 bases between the two ends. Per the germline V gene, CDR1 is KGHSH and CDR2 is LQKENI. CDR3 sequence reads: CASSPPSAGTEAFF. The CDR3 DNA follows: TGTGCCAGCTCACCCCCGTCGGCGGGCACTGAAGCTTTCTTT.

The chain employs TRBV4-3 and TRBJ2-2, with 7 bases aligning to TRBD2. Germline loops: CDR1 LGHNA, CDR2 YSLEER. The junction had 11 bases not matched to a gene; V was cut back by 5 bases and J by 5 bases. The CDR3 runs to 16 residues. CDR3 sequence reads: CASSKRLADPTGELFF. The CDR3, as DNA: TGCGCCAGCAGCAAGCGGCTAGCGGACCCTACCGGGGAGCTGTTTTTT.

The chain is built from TRBV2 and TRBJ1-1, with D possibly matching TRBD1 (5 bases). Trimming removed 8 bases from V and 1 base from J, with 11 bases in between. Germline V CDR1 and CDR2: SNHLY, FYNNEI. The CDR3 spans 13 residues. For the CDR3, the DNA is TGTGCCAGCCTACCCAGGGAGAACACTGAAGCTTTCTTT. Its protein is CASLPRENTEAFF. Combining the CDR3 with reference TRBV2 and TRBJ1-1 gives the whole variable domain EPEVTQTPSHQVTQMGQEVILRCVPISNHLYFYWYRQILGQKVEFLVSFYNNEISEKSEIFDDQFSVERPDGSNFTLKIRSTKLEDSAMYFCASLPRENTEAFFGQGTRLTVV.

This chain links TRBV5-3 with TRBJ2-7, with D possibly TRBD1 on 5 matching bases. TRBV5-3 is placed among ORFs of uncertain function. Trimming stripped 2 bases from V and 3 bases from J, with 15 bases between. The CDR3 loop spans 15 amino acids. CDR3 residues: CARSFRRGLNYEQYF. In DNA, the CDR3 is TGTGCCAGAAGCTTCCGAAGGGGCCTCAACTACGAGCAGTACTTC.

The chain links TRBV9 to TRBJ2-2, with 10 bases identical to TRBD2. This CDR3 has 15 residues. Losses at the gene ends were 4 bases for V and 2 bases for J; bases not matched to a gene: 2. The germline gives CDR1 SGDLS, CDR2 YYNGEE. CDR3 amino acids: CASSLAGGNTGELFF. Written as DNA, the CDR3 is TGTGCCAGCAGCTTAGCGGGGGGTAACACCGGGGAGCTGTTTTTT.

Regarding this clone: A much larger clone differs from this one at a single base, so this may be a read error. The rearrangement links TRBV9 to TRBJ2-1, with D possibly TRBD1 on 6 matching bases. The germline CDR1 and CDR2 sequences are SGDLS and YYNGEE. V shed 3 bases and J shed 9 bases, with 28 bases lying between them. The CDR3 loop spans 18 amino acids. The CDR3: CASSDATAGARRRGEQFF. The CDR3 coding sequence is TGTGCCAGCAGCGACGCCACCGCAGGGGCTAGAAGGCGCGGTGAGCAGTTCTTC.

This clone was found once. The chain has TRBV7-3 and TRBJ2-5, with 7 bases identical to TRBD2. V gave up 2 bases and J gave up 1 base; unmatched junction bases: 7. CDR1 is SGHTA, CDR2 FQGTGA, per germline. CDR3 length: 16 residues. This CDR3 reads CASSLVGRGTQETQYF. CDR3 sequence (DNA): TGTGCCAGCAGCTTAGTTGGGCGGGGGACCCAAGAGACCCAGTACTTC. The full variable domain, its missing parts supplied by reference TRBV7-3 and TRBJ2-5, is GAGVSQTPSNKVTEKGKYVELRCDPISGHTALYWYRQSLGQGPEFLIYFQGTGAADDSGLPNDRFFAVRPEGSVSTLKIQRTERGDSAVYLCASSLVGRGTQETQYFGPGTRLLVL.

Only one count was recorded for this clone. This chain joins TRBV10-3 and TRBJ2-1; the match to TRBD2 covers 8 bases. Trimming at V came to 2 bases and at J to 12 bases, leaving 12 bases not matched to a gene. The germline V gene encodes CDR1 ENHRY and CDR2 SYGVKD. This CDR3 region has 15 residues. DNA of the CDR3: TGTGCCATCAGTGAGGGAGGGACTAGACCTCGCGGGCAGTTCTTC. Translating gives CAISEGGTRPRGQFF.

The J gene is TRBJ1-4, the V gene TRBV7-6, with a tentative D call TRBD1 (6 bases). The CDR3 extends over 14 amino acids. V dropped 1 base and J dropped 6 bases, with 9 bases sitting between them. Germline lookup yields CDR1 SGHVS and CDR2 FNYEAQ. The CDR3 DNA is TGTGCCAGCAGCTTAGACAGGGTATATGAAAAACTGTTTTTT. Encoded protein: CASSLDRVYEKLFF.

This chain uses TRBV11-2 with TRBJ2-1; 7 bases are a match to TRBD2. The CDR3 sequence is 13 residues long. Germline V gene lookup returns CDR1 SGHAT and CDR2 FQNNGV. V lost 5 bases to trimming and J lost 9 bases; unmatched junction nucleotides: 7. CDR3 sequence: CASSLGRSGEQFF. The CDR3 DNA follows: TGTGCCAGCAGCCTCGGGAGGTCGGGTGAGCAGTTCTTC.

The chain couples TRBV6-5 to TRBJ2-5; 12 nucleotides align to TRBD2. This CDR3 has 14 residues. Germline V gives CDR1 MNHEY, CDR2 SVGAGI. J lost 5 bases, V lost 6 bases, and 4 bases had no gene match. CDR3 DNA: TGTGCCAGCAGAAGGACTAGCGGGGCGGAGACCCAGTACTTC. Residues: CASRRTSGAETQYF.

The CDR3 DNA reads as TGTGCCAGCAGCCAAAATCAGGGGGGCACAGATACGCAGTATTTT. Protein product: CASSQNQGGTDTQYF. The V and J genes are TRBV4-2 and TRBJ2-3; 7 bases are a match to TRBD1. With 2 bases clipped from V and 1 base from J, the junction kept 3 bases outside the gene matches. There are 15 residues in the CDR3. The germline gives CDR1 LGHNA, CDR2 YNFKEQ.

The V gene is TRBV5-8, the J gene TRBJ2-7; D is uncertain. Trimming pared 4 bases from V and 4 bases from J, leaving 9 bases between. Germline CDR1 SGHTS, CDR2 YDEGEE. CDR3 length equals 12 residues. The CDR3 DNA is TGTGCCAGCAGCCCCCGTGTATACGAGCAGTACTTC. This gives the protein CASSPRVYEQYF. The whole variable domain, remainder taken from reference TRBV5-8 and TRBJ2-7, is EAGVTQSPTHLIKTRGQQATLRCSPISGHTSVYWYQQALGLGLQFLLWYDEGEERNRGNFPPRFSGRQFPNYSSELNVNALELEDSALYLCASSPRVYEQYFGPGTRLTVT.

The chain has TRBV5-6 and TRBJ2-7, with D tentatively TRBD2 (5 bases). This CDR3 comprises 15 residues. The germline V gene encodes CDR1 SGHDT and CDR2 YYEEEE. Trimming took off 0 bases at V and 1 base at J, with 11 bases between the two ends. CDR3 sequence: CASSLGSVGSYEQYF. In DNA form, the CDR3 reads TGTGCCAGCAGCTTGGGTAGCGTTGGATCCTACGAGCAGTACTTC.

A single count supports this clone. The genes are TRBV13 and TRBJ1-4, with unresolved D. V was cut by 3 bases and J by 5 bases, with 10 bases left in between. Germline lookup yields CDR1 PRHDT and CDR2 FYEKMQ (reference sequence). This CDR3 region has 14 residues. Here the CDR3 DNA reads TGTGCCAGCAGCTTTCGGGAATTGAATGAAAAACTGTTTTTT. It specifies CASSFRELNEKLFF. Complete variable domain (other parts from reference TRBV13 and TRBJ1-4): AAGVIQSPRHLIKEKRETATLKCYPIPRHDTVYWYQQGPGQDPQFLISFYEKMQSDKGSIPDRFSAQQFSDYHSELNMSSLELGDSALYFCASSFRELNEKLFFGSGTQLSVL.

The chain carries TRBV30 and TRBJ2-1; unclear D gene. CDR1 and CDR2 (germline): GTSNPN, SVGIG (reference sequence). Trimming stripped 0 bases from V and 5 bases from J, with 11 bases between. This CDR3 contains 14 residues. CDR3 residues: CAWSVSYTDNEQFF. The CDR3 coding sequence is TGTGCCTGGAGTGTTTCGTACACCGACAATGAGCAGTTCTTC.

The rearrangement joins TRBV7-9 to TRBJ2-2, with D perhaps matching TRBD1 (5 bases). V lost 2 bases to trimming and J lost 6 bases, with 16 bases between them. This CDR3 spans 16 amino acids. Germline CDR1 reads SEHNR; CDR2 reads FQNEAQ (reference sequence). In nucleotides, the CDR3 is TGTGCCAGCAGCTTACAGGGCCTCCTCGCCGCCGGGGAGCTGTTTTTT. It is translated as CASSLQGLLAAGELFF.

In this sample, this clone turned up once. This rearrangement joins TRBV7-6 to TRBJ2-3, with no clear D. CDR1 is SGHVS and CDR2 is FNYEAQ in the germline V gene. The CDR3 has 17 residues. The V end was cut by 2 bases, the J end by 4 bases, with 19 bases between. DNA of the CDR3: TGTGCCAGCAGCTTACGACCGATGCTAGGCGAGGCAGATACGCAGTATTTT. Translating gives CASSLRPMLGEADTQYF.

J is TRBJ2-5 and V is TRBV12-5; TRBD2 aligns across 11 bases. The trim removed 4 bases at V and 3 bases at J, leaving 7 bases unmatched. The CDR3 is made up of 16 amino acids. Germline lookup yields CDR1 LGHNT and CDR2 FRNRAP. The DNA of the CDR3 is TGTGCTAGTGGTTCCCCAGGGACTAGCGGAGAAGAGACCCAGTACTTC. Translating it yields CASGSPGTSGEETQYF.